This entry is about one T cell receptor (beta chain). What it binds is unknown. This entry is derived from a study of T cells in Graves' hyperthyroidism and ophthalmopathy. Study as a whole: Once the initial diagnosis was made, peripheral blood was obtained before any treatment.

Trimming took off 5 bases at V and 6 bases at J, with 16 bases between the two ends. Per germline, CDR1 SEHNR and CDR2 FQNEAQ (reference sequence). CDR3 length: 14 residues. Findings and caveats of the study: Before onset, ophthalmopathy was predicted by the model a median around 6 months earlier. A model using 13 V-J features told ophthalmopathy apart from stable hyperthyroidism. Appearing also in blood were most of the thyroid clonotypes expanded above 0.001.

RNA transcripts were the template for amplifying TCR beta CDR3 regions. The HTBI primer set served for first-round RT-PCR of the TCR CDR3. In TCRdb, the multiplex PCR reads were re-called with MiXCR into one record per CDR3 protein. The repertoire holds about 600,000 distinct CDR3 sequences, roughly a sixth seen once, with roughly 3% in the top ten. The source is a woman aged 40 to 55 with Graves' ophthalmopathy. The chain has TRBV7-9 and TRBJ1-1, with D maybe TRBD1 (5 bases). Sequencing was done on a sample of blood. CDR3: CASSRELDRPEAFF. The CDR3 DNA sequence: TGTGCCAGCAGCCGAGAACTAGACAGACCTGAAGCTTTCTTT.